Below are 9 T cell receptor beta chains sequenced from a single sample in a study of blood T cell repertoires in COVID-19. Assay: immunoSEQ multiplex PCR; the TCRdb copy retains only in-frame clones and omits some. The sample has some 330,000 clones, around 83% seen once. The sequenced material came from PBMCs or T cells enriched from blood (not recorded which). These receptors originate from a woman aged 45-65 years who had recovered from COVID-19.

The table lists this clone with a few counts. The rearrangement joins TRBV11-2 to TRBJ1-2; a possible D gene is TRBD1 (6 bases). The CDR3 totals 16 residues. Germline loops: CDR1 SGHAT, CDR2 FQNNGV. The V and J ends lost 0 bases and 0 bases respectively, with 11 bases between them. For the CDR3, the DNA is TGTGCCAGCAGCTTAGAAATGGGGGCAGCTAACTATGGCTACACCTTC. It encodes CASSLEMGAANYGYTF.

V usage is TRBV29-1 and J usage is TRBJ2-5, with D perhaps TRBD2 (5 bases). Trimming cost V 5 bases and J 4 bases, with 14 bases left between them. Looked up from germline, CDR1 is SQVTM and CDR2 is ANQGSEA. This CDR3 comprises 13 residues. The CDR3 loop is CSVRVLAGETQYF. The CDR3 region has the DNA TGCAGCGTTAGGGTGCTAGCAGGAGAGACCCAGTACTTC.

V is TRBV12-3 or TRBV12-4 and J is TRBJ1-1; D call uncertain. Trimming shortened V by 3 bases and J by 9 bases, and 8 bases separated the two germline ends. The CDR3 has 11 residues. DNA of the CDR3: TGTGCCAGCAGTTTTGCCAGGAAAGCTTTCTTT. It is translated as CASSFARKAFF.

The gene calls are TRBV15 and TRBJ1-3, with no clear D. This CDR3 comprises 12 residues. Germline V gene lookup returns CDR1 LNHNV and CDR2 YYDKDF (reference sequence). V lost 6 bases and J lost 4, with 7 bases in between. The CDR3 DNA reads TGTGCCACCAGGGCCACCGGAAACACCATATATTTT. Amino acids: CATRATGNTIYF.

The V gene is TRBV2, the J gene TRBJ2-5; 7 bases map to TRBD2. CDR1 is SNHLY, CDR2 FYNNEI, per germline. This CDR3 comprises 14 residues. J lost 2 bases, V lost 6 bases, and 6 bases had no gene match. The CDR3 protein is CASRGGASQETQYF. CDR3 in DNA: TGTGCCAGCAGGGGAGGGGCCAGTCAAGAGACCCAGTACTTC.

This clone came up once. The V gene is TRBV18, the J gene TRBJ1-2; D not certain. The length of the CDR3 is 12 residues. The germline V and J ends were trimmed by 3 bases and 5 bases, with 7 bases remaining between them. CDR1 is KGHSH and CDR2 is LQKENI in the germline V gene. The DNA of the CDR3 is TGTGCCAGCTCACCTGAGAGATATGGCTACACCTTC. This translates into CASSPERYGYTF.

The chain couples TRBV7-9 to TRBJ1-2; the D is unclear. Trimming left V 4 bases short and J 2 bases short, with 8 bases between. Germline CDR1 SEHNR, CDR2 FQNEAQ (reference sequence). The CDR3 runs 13 residues. The DNA for the CDR3 is TGTGCCAGCAGCTCGTTCAGGAACTATGGCTACACCTTC. Its protein is CASSSFRNYGYTF. The variable domain in full, completed from reference TRBV7-9 and TRBJ1-2, reads DTGVSQNPRHKITKRGQNVTFRCDPISEHNRLYWYRQTLGQGPEFLTYFQNEAQLEKSRLLSDRFSAERPKGSFSTLEIQRTEQGDSAMYLCASSSFRNYGYTFGSGTRLTVV.

The chain employs TRBV4-1 and TRBJ1-1, with TRBD1 matching 8 bases. CDR3 length: 15 residues. J lost 0 bases, V lost 4 bases, and 4 bases had no gene match. Germline V lookup: CDR1 MGHRA, CDR2 YSYEKL. The CDR3 sequence is CASSPPDRVNTEAFF. CDR3 coding DNA: TGCGCCAGCAGCCCACCGGACAGGGTGAACACTGAAGCTTTCTTT.

The CDR3 DNA reads as TGTGCCAGCAGGGGCATGGCTCGCACAGATACGCAGTATTTT. It is translated as CASRGMARTDTQYF. This chain connects TRBV27 to TRBJ2-3; the D is unclear. The CDR3 runs 14 residues. Looked up from germline, CDR1 is MNHEY and CDR2 is SMNVEV (reference sequence). V gave up 6 bases and J gave up 1 base, with 11 bases separating them.